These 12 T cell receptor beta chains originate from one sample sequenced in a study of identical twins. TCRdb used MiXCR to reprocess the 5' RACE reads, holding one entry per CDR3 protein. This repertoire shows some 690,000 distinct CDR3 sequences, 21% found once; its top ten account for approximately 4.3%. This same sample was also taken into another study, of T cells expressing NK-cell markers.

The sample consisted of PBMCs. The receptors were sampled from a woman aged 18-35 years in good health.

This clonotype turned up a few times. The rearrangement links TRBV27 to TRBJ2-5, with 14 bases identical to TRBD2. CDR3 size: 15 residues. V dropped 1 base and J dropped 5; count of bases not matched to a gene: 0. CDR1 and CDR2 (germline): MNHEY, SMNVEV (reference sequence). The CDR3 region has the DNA TGTGCCAGCAGTTTATGGACTAGCGGGAGGGAGACCCAGTACTTC. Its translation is CASSLWTSGRETQYF.

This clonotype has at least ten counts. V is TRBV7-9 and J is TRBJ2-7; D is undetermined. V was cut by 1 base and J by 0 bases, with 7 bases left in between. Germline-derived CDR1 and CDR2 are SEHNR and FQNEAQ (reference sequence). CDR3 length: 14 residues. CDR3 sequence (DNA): TGTGCCAGCAGCTTAGAGGTGTCCTCCTACGAGCAGTACTTC. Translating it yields CASSLEVSSYEQYF.

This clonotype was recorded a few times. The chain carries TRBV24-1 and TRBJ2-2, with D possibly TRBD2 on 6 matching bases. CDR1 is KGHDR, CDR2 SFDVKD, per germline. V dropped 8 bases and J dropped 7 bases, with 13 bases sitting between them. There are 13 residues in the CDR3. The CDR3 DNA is TGTGCCACCACTGGGACTTCCGGCGGGGAGCTGTTTTTT. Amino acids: CATTGTSGGELFF.

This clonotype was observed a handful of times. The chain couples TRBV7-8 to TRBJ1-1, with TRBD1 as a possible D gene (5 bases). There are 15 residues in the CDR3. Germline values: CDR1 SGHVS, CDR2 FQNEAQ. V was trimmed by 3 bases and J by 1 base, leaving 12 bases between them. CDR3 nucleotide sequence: TGTGCCAGCAGCTTCTTCGGGACGGCGAACACTGAAGCTTTCTTT. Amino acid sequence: CASSFFGTANTEAFF.

The DNA for the CDR3 is TGTGCCAGCACCCCCGGGGGGGTTGCCCTAGCCAAAAACATTCAGTACTTC. Its translation: CASTPGGVALAKNIQYF. The rearrangement joins TRBV12-3 or TRBV12-4 to TRBJ2-4, with TRBD2 matching over 8 bases. V lost 7 bases and J lost 0; bases outside the gene matches: 11. This CDR3 spans 17 amino acids.

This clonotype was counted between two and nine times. CDR3 nucleotides: TGCGCCAGCAGCTTAGAGTCCGGGAACACTGAAGCTTTCTTT. This gives the protein CASSLESGNTEAFF. The chain has TRBV5-1 and TRBJ1-1; D not resolved. V shed 2 bases and J shed 1 base, with 9 bases lying between them. This CDR3 has 14 residues. Germline lookup yields CDR1 SGHRS and CDR2 YFSETQ.

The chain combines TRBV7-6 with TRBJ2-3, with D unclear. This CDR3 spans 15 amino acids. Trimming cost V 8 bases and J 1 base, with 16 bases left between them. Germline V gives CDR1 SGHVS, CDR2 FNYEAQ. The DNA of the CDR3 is TGTGCCAGCCGAGAGGAGCCAACCCGCACAGATACGCAGTATTTT. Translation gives CASREEPTRTDTQYF.

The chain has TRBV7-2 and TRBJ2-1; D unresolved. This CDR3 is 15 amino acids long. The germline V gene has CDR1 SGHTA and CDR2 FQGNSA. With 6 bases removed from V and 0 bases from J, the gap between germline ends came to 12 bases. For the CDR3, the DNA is TGTGCCAGCAGAGCCGACCCTAGCTCCTACAATGAGCAGTTCTTC. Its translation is CASRADPSSYNEQFF.

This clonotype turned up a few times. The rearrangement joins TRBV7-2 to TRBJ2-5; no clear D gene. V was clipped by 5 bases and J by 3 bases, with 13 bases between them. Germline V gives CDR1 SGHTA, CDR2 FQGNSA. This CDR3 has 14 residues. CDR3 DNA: TGTGCCAGCAGCCCCCAATACAGTAAAGAGACCCAGTACTTC. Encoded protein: CASSPQYSKETQYF.

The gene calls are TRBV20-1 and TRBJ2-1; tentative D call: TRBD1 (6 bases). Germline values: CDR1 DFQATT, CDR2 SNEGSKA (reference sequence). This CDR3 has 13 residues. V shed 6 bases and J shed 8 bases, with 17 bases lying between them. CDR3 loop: CSASNGPGDEQFF. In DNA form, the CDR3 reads TGCAGTGCCAGTAATGGGCCAGGGGATGAGCAGTTCTTC.

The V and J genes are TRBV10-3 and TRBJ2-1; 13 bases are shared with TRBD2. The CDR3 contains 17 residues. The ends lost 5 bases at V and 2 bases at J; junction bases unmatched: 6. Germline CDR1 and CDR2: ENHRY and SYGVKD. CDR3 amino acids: CAISQTSGGTAYNEQFF. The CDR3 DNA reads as TGTGCCATCAGTCAGACTAGCGGGGGGACGGCCTACAATGAGCAGTTCTTC.

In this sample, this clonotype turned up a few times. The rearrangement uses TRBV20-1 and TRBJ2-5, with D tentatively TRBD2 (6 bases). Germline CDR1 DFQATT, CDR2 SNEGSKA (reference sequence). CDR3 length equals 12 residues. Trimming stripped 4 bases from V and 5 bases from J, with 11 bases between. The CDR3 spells CSATPGVETQYF. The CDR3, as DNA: TGCAGTGCTACCCCGGGGGTGGAGACCCAGTACTTC.